Below, 31 T cell receptor beta chains from the same sample are listed, as sequenced in a study of T-cell reconstitution after alpha-beta-depleted transplantation in children. Unique molecular identifiers featured in how the TCRbeta library was prepared. One entry per CDR3 protein results from TCRdb running MiXCR on the PCR reads. The sample yields about 400,000 distinct CDR3 sequences, about 17% seen once. Material: PBMCs, mostly from graft donor cells, obtained 360 days after TCRalphabeta/CD19-depleted stem cell transplant. The receptor set was obtained from a boy under two years old who had a stem cell transplant for Wiskott-Aldrich syndrome, so the T cells may come from the graft donor.

The chain employs TRBV10-1 and TRBJ2-3; 8 positions match TRBD1. This CDR3 comprises 15 residues. The ends lost 0 bases at V and 6 bases at J; junction bases unmatched: 5. Germline assignment: CDR1 WNHNN and CDR2 SYGVQD (reference sequence). CDR3 in DNA: TGCGCCAGCAGTGAGTCCGGGACAGGAGGGGATACGCAGTATTTT. Translating gives CASSESGTGGDTQYF.

The rearrangement links TRBV6-2 or TRBV6-3 to TRBJ2-7, with unresolved D. Germline V gene data show CDR1 as MNHEY and CDR2 as SVGEGT. This CDR3 region has 13 residues. V was pared by 3 bases and J by 3 bases, with 9 bases between. The CDR3 reads CASSYSTLYEQYF. DNA of the CDR3: TGTGCCAGCAGTTATTCGACTCTCTACGAGCAGTACTTC.

This clonotype has just a few counts. The CDR3 here is CATRESGRGNTQYF. CDR3 in DNA: TGTGCCACCAGGGAATCAGGGAGGGGAAATACGCAGTATTTT. The chain has TRBV24-1 and TRBJ2-3; 7 nucleotides agree with TRBD2. V gave up 7 bases and J gave up 7 bases; unmatched junction bases: 10. The CDR3 length is 14 residues. Germline loops: CDR1 KGHDR, CDR2 SFDVKD.

This clonotype appeared a few times. The V call is TRBV20-1, the J call TRBJ2-4, with D perhaps TRBD1 (5 bases). This CDR3 is 13 amino acids long. Germline CDR1 DFQATT, CDR2 SNEGSKA (reference sequence). V gave up 4 bases and J gave up 2 bases, with 9 bases separating them. This CDR3 reads CSAKQVPKNIQYF. CDR3 in DNA: TGCAGTGCTAAACAGGTTCCCAAAAACATTCAGTACTTC.

The chain links TRBV6-5 to TRBJ2-5; TRBD1 agrees at 9 bases. Germline V gives CDR1 MNHEY, CDR2 SVGAGI. The J segment lost 6 bases and the V segment lost 2 bases, leaving 7 bases of the junction unmatched. The CDR3 consists of 15 residues. The CDR3 is CASSYLGQGKKTQYF. The CDR3 DNA is TGTGCCAGCAGTTACCTCGGACAGGGGAAAAAGACCCAGTACTTC.

This clonotype occurred a few times. The chain carries TRBV3-1 and TRBJ2-1, with 9 bases fitting TRBD1. This CDR3 is 15 amino acids long. The V and J ends lost 1 base and 5 bases, in that order; junction bases with no gene match: 3. Germline CDR1 and CDR2: LGHDT and YNNKEL (reference sequence). The CDR3 reads CASSQGQGGHNEQFF. In DNA, the CDR3 is TGTGCCAGCAGCCAAGGACAGGGGGGGCACAATGAGCAGTTCTTC.

This sequence joins TRBV5-6 and TRBJ2-1; 7 nucleotides align to TRBD1. The CDR3 covers 20 residues. After removal of 0 bases from V and 0 bases from J, the junction contained 15 bases not matched to a gene. Germline CDR1 is SGHDT and CDR2 is YYEEEE. DNA of the CDR3: TGTGCCAGCAGCTTGGTCCTTGGACAGGTTTCGATTCACTCCTACAATGAGCAGTTCTTC. It specifies CASSLVLGQVSIHSYNEQFF. Looking up the rest from reference TRBV5-6 and TRBJ2-1 gives the full variable domain: DAGVTQSPTHLIKTRGQQVTLRCSPKSGHDTVSWYQQALGQGPQFIFQYYEEEERQRGNFPDRFSGHQFPNYSSELNVNALLLGDSALYLCASSLVLGQVSIHSYNEQFFGPGTRLTVL.

In this sample, this clonotype turned up a few times. The genes are TRBV5-1 and TRBJ2-6; D remains unclear. The CDR3 length is 18 residues. Germline CDR1 and CDR2: SGHRS and YFSETQ. The V end was cut by 0 bases, the J end by 0 bases, with 13 bases between. The CDR3 loop is CASSLVFAPSSGANVLTF. The CDR3 coding sequence is TGCGCCAGCAGCTTGGTATTTGCTCCGTCCTCTGGGGCCAACGTCCTGACTTTC.

The sample holds a few counts of this clonotype. The V call is TRBV15, the J call TRBJ2-7, with D perhaps being TRBD1 or TRBD2 (5 bases each). Trimming pared 1 base from V and 5 bases from J, leaving 15 bases between. Germline lookup yields CDR1 LNHNV and CDR2 YYDKDF (reference sequence). The CDR3 spans 15 residues. The CDR3 region has the DNA TGTGCCACCAGCAGAGGGGAGCAGGGTGAGGACGAGCAGTACTTC. It is translated as CATSRGEQGEDEQYF.

This rearrangement joins TRBV12-3 or TRBV12-4 to TRBJ2-7; TRBD1 might be the D (6 bases). V lost 5 bases and J lost 4, with 21 bases in between. The CDR3 runs 16 residues. The CDR3 loop reads CASSRVWGRGVYEQYF. The CDR3 DNA reads as TGTGCCAGCAGTCGCGTCTGGGGCAGGGGAGTTTACGAGCAGTACTTC.

The V call is TRBV7-6, the J call TRBJ2-7, with D possibly matching TRBD2 (6 bases). The ends were cut back, 2 bases at V and 2 bases at J, with 13 bases in the middle. Germline V CDR1 and CDR2: SGHVS, FNYEAQ. The CDR3 is 15 amino acids. This chain's CDR3 is CASSLSPRGTYEQYF. The CDR3 DNA reads TGTGCCAGCAGCTTATCCCCGCGCGGGACCTACGAGCAGTACTTC. Based on the CDR3 plus reference TRBV7-6 and TRBJ2-7, the full variable domain is GAGVSQSPRYKVTKRGQDVALRCDPISGHVSLYWYRQALGQGPEFLTYFNYEAQQDKSGLPNDRFSAERPEGSISTLTIQRTEQRDSAMYRCASSLSPRGTYEQYFGPGTRLTVT.

The chain has TRBV5-1 and TRBJ2-5; 10 nucleotides line up with TRBD2. V lost 4 bases to trimming and J lost 2 bases; unmatched junction nucleotides: 5. This CDR3 has 15 residues. Germline CDR1 is SGHRS and CDR2 is YFSETQ. As DNA, the CDR3 is TGCGCCAGCAGCCCGGCGACTAGCGGGCAAGAGACCCAGTACTTC. It yields the protein CASSPATSGQETQYF.

The rearrangement joins TRBV5-1 to TRBJ2-3; 8 bases agree with TRBD1. CDR1 is SGHRS, CDR2 YFSETQ, per germline. With V trimmed by 4 bases and J by 10 bases, 8 bases remained unmatched. This CDR3 region has 13 residues. The CDR3 bases are TGCGCCAGCAGCAGGGACGGACAGGGATCGCAGTATTTT. This codes for CASSRDGQGSQYF.

The CDR3 region has the DNA TGTGCCAGCAGCTTCCAAGGACCCTACTACGAGCAGTACTTC. Amino acids: CASSFQGPYYEQYF. The rearrangement joins TRBV7-9 to TRBJ2-7; the D is unclear. Germline lookup yields CDR1 SEHNR and CDR2 FQNEAQ (reference sequence). The V gene lost 3 bases and the J gene lost 3 bases, with 12 bases spanning the gap. The CDR3 sequence is 14 residues long. Variable domain in full (rest from reference TRBV7-9 and TRBJ2-7): DTGVSQNPRHKITKRGQNVTFRCDPISEHNRLYWYRQTLGQGPEFLTYFQNEAQLEKSRLLSDRFSAERPKGSFSTLEIQRTEQGDSAMYLCASSFQGPYYEQYFGPGTRLTVT.

The V gene is TRBV10-3, the J gene TRBJ2-7; 7 bases match TRBD1. The CDR3 extends over 15 amino acids. After removal of 3 bases from V and 2 bases from J, the junction contained 7 bases not matched to a gene. Germline CDR1 is ENHRY and CDR2 is SYGVKD. The CDR3 DNA follows: TGTGCCATCAGTGAAATAACAGGGGTGACCTACGAGCAGTACTTC. This codes for CAISEITGVTYEQYF.

The rearrangement joins TRBV20-1 to TRBJ1-4, with D unclear. Per germline, CDR1 DFQATT and CDR2 SNEGSKA (reference sequence). The CDR3 is made up of 13 amino acids. The V gene lost 2 bases and the J gene lost 4 bases, with 8 bases spanning the gap. The DNA for the CDR3 is TGCAGTGCTAGAATACAGCATAATGAAAAACTGTTTTTT. Its translation is CSARIQHNEKLFF.

The chain recombines TRBV4-1 with TRBJ1-2; no reliable D call. Trimming stripped 1 base from V and 7 bases from J, with 10 bases between. The germline CDR1 and CDR2 sequences are MGHRA and YSYEKL. The CDR3 covers 13 residues. CDR3 protein: CASSQGRASGYTF. Written as DNA, the CDR3 is TGCGCCAGCAGCCAAGGGAGGGCGAGTGGCTACACCTTC.

This clonotype was counted between two and nine times. The chain couples TRBV5-5 to TRBJ2-3; no definite D call. Between the trimmed V and J ends, which lost 4 bases and 4 bases, there was a span of 7 bases. Germline values: CDR1 SGHKS, CDR2 YYEKEE (reference sequence). The CDR3 runs to 12 residues. For the CDR3, the DNA is TGTGCCAGCAGCCTACTTTCAGATACGCAGTATTTT. This codes for CASSLLSDTQYF. Supplemented by reference TRBV5-5 and TRBJ2-3, the full variable domain reads DAGVTQSPTHLIKTRGQQVTLRCSPISGHKSVSWYQQVLGQGPQFIFQYYEKEERGRGNFPDRFSARQFPNYSSELNVNALLLGDSALYLCASSLLSDTQYFGPGTRLTVL.

The table lists this clonotype with a few counts. This rearrangement joins TRBV4-1 to TRBJ2-2; no clear D. The V and J ends lost 0 bases and 1 base respectively, with 9 bases between them. The CDR3 has 16 amino acids. Germline lookup yields CDR1 MGHRA and CDR2 YSYEKL. This CDR3 reads CASSQDASRNTGELFF. The CDR3 DNA reads as TGCGCCAGCAGCCAAGATGCGTCCAGGAACACCGGGGAGCTGTTTTTT.

The rearrangement uses TRBV5-5 and TRBJ2-7, with D unclear. Trimming removed 8 bases from V and 3 bases from J, with 12 bases in between. Germline V lookup: CDR1 SGHKS, CDR2 YYEKEE (reference sequence). This CDR3 has 12 residues. The CDR3: CARGPGHYEQYF. CDR3 coding DNA: TGTGCCAGGGGCCCCGGGCACTACGAGCAGTACTTC.

This clonotype was counted only a few times. The V and J genes are TRBV10-3 and TRBJ2-1; 9 nucleotides align to TRBD2. The germline V gene has CDR1 ENHRY and CDR2 SYGVKD. V gave up 0 bases and J gave up 4 bases; unmatched junction bases: 10. There are 18 residues in the CDR3. The CDR3 DNA reads TGTGCCATCAGTGAGTCTTTCCTTAGCGGGAGCGGTTACAATGAGCAGTTCTTC. Its translation is CAISESFLSGSGYNEQFF.

This clonotype came up many times. The rearrangement uses TRBV12-3 or TRBV12-4 and TRBJ2-1, with TRBD2 matching 9 bases. CDR3 size: 15 residues. With 4 bases clipped from V and 2 bases from J, the junction kept 3 bases outside the gene matches. CDR3 region: CASSSRLAAYNEQFF. The CDR3 coding sequence is TGTGCCAGCAGTTCTCGACTAGCGGCCTACAATGAGCAGTTCTTC.

This clonotype was recorded many times. V usage is TRBV12-3 or TRBV12-4 and J usage is TRBJ2-2; D is undetermined. The CDR3 has 14 amino acids. V gave up 6 bases and J gave up 1 base, with 9 bases separating them. CDR3 in amino acids: CASSWALNTGELFF. The CDR3 DNA follows: TGTGCCAGCAGCTGGGCCCTGAACACCGGGGAGCTGTTTTTT.

The CDR3 reads CASSEEGARTGELFF. The CDR3 DNA follows: TGTGCCAGCAGTGAGGAGGGGGCGCGAACCGGGGAGCTGTTTTTT. The chain carries TRBV25-1 and TRBJ2-2; tentative D call: TRBD1 (7 bases). Germline values: CDR1 MGHDK, CDR2 SYGVNS. V was cut by 3 bases and J by 5 bases, with 13 bases left in between. The CDR3 contains 15 residues.

This chain links TRBV20-1 with TRBJ2-3, with 9 nucleotides matching TRBD2. The J segment lost 4 bases and the V segment lost 5 bases, leaving 7 bases of the junction unmatched. The CDR3 loop spans 14 amino acids. Per the germline V gene, CDR1 is DFQATT and CDR2 is SNEGSKA (reference sequence). CDR3 protein: CSASAGGPPDTQYF. The CDR3 coding sequence is TGCAGTGCTTCGGCGGGAGGGCCGCCAGATACGCAGTATTTT.

There are a few counts of this clonotype. The V gene is TRBV7-2, the J gene TRBJ2-2, with a possible D match to TRBD1 (5 bases). V shed 2 bases and J shed 6 bases, with 10 bases lying between them. CDR3 length: 14 residues. Germline CDR1 reads SGHTA; CDR2 reads FQGNSA. The CDR3 sequence is CASSLTSGSGELFF. Written as DNA, the CDR3 is TGTGCCAGCAGCTTAACTTCAGGGTCCGGGGAGCTGTTTTTT.

The chain employs TRBV19 and TRBJ1-1; no reliable D call. The CDR3 sequence is 13 residues long. CDR1 is LNHDA and CDR2 is SQIVND in the germline V gene (reference sequence). V was clipped by 3 bases and J by 3 bases, with 8 bases between them. The CDR3 DNA reads TGTGCCAGTAGTATCTCCAGTTACACTGAAGCTTTCTTT. It specifies CASSISSYTEAFF.

The rearrangement links TRBV24-1 to TRBJ2-3, with D unclear. V shed 0 bases and J shed 2 bases, with 8 bases lying between them. Germline loops: CDR1 KGHDR, CDR2 SFDVKD. CDR3 length equals 15 residues. CDR3 residues: CATSDLQDVTDTQYF. The CDR3 DNA is TGTGCCACCAGTGATTTGCAGGACGTCACAGATACGCAGTATTTT.

This chain uses TRBV6-1 with TRBJ2-1, with 9 bases fitting TRBD1. V shed 8 bases and J 5 bases; nucleotides not matched to a gene: 7. CDR1 MNHNS and CDR2 SASEGT come from the germline V gene. CDR3 length: 14 amino acids. CDR3 sequence: CASGVDRGHNEQFF. The DNA for the CDR3 is TGTGCCAGCGGGGTGGACAGGGGCCACAATGAGCAGTTCTTC.

The V gene is TRBV7-9, the J gene TRBJ2-2, with 7 bases lining up with TRBD2. The V gene end was trimmed by 5 bases and the J gene end by 4 bases; junction bases not matched to a gene: 4. The CDR3 is made up of 14 amino acids. From germline, CDR1 is SEHNR and CDR2 FQNEAQ (reference sequence). Written as DNA, the CDR3 is TGTGCCAGCAGCGGCCGGGGGGTCACCGGGGAGCTGTTTTTT. Translated: CASSGRGVTGELFF.

This clonotype was seen a handful of times. The rearrangement uses TRBV3-1 and TRBJ1-5; D remains ambiguous. This CDR3 comprises 14 residues. V lost 6 bases and J lost 3, with 12 bases in between. Germline V gene lookup returns CDR1 LGHDT and CDR2 YNNKEL (reference sequence). This chain's CDR3 is CASSRGIANQPQHF. CDR3 DNA sequence: TGTGCCAGCAGTCGGGGAATCGCCAATCAGCCCCAGCATTTT. Combining the CDR3 with reference TRBV3-1 and TRBJ1-5 gives the whole variable domain DTAVSQTPKYLVTQMGNDKSIKCEQNLGHDTMYWYKQDSKKFLKIMFSYNNKELIINETVPNRFSPKSPDKAHLNLHINSLELGDSAVYFCASSRGIANQPQHFGDGTRLSIL.